This T cell receptor beta chain is drawn from a study of PD-1 blockade in classical Hodgkin lymphoma (dated by TCRdb to about 2020). With respect to the entire study: Nivolumab dosing was 3 mg/kg intravenously every 2 weeks, continuing until either disease progression or unacceptable toxicity. A peripheral blood immune signature of response to PD-1 blockade in classical Hodgkin lymphoma was defined using TCR beta sequencing and CyTOF. What the authors observed across the whole study: Trial patients with a complete response had baseline diversity similar to that of newly diagnosed patients, while partial responders and progressors had significantly lower diversity. By C4D1, a significant rise was seen in CD4+ TCR diversity but not in CD8+ TCR diversity (p=0.0027 vs p=0.16), and the rise was most apparent among complete responders (p=0.02). Newly diagnosed patients were reported to have lower baseline TCR diversity than healthy donors, and relapsed/refractory patients were reported to have lower baseline TCR diversity still. Only a single clinical trial cohort was studied, and what caused the repertoire differences, possibly disease activity or prior therapy, remained undefined. Lower diversity was observed in patients in whom nivolumab was started less than 1 year after ASCT, and these patients were excluded from later analyses so that confounding by immune reconstitution would be avoided.

For this clone: There is no known antigen for this receptor. Base qualities are not at hand, and no much larger clone is one base apart.

The CDR1 and CDR2 encoded by the germline V gene (reference sequence) are PRHDT and FYEKMQ. V loses 2 bases of germline sequence and J loses 5 bases, and the interval between the two ends is 4 bases. The CDR3 numbers 12 residues from cysteine through phenylalanine. The kept DNA is CDR3 alone, 36 bases in frame from the first base. The Qiagen DNeasy kit was used to extract genomic DNA from unsorted PBMCs and from the negatively selected CD4+ and CD8+ fractions. TCR beta CDR3 regions were subjected to amplification by immunoSEQ multiplex PCR with primers that anneal to V and J segments. A synthetic immune receptor repertoire was used to minimize amplification bias, and any residual bias was removed computationally once sequencing was done. Per the original workflow: Custom Python scripts were used to quantify repertoire diversity as the Shannon entropy index. Unsorted, CD4+ and CD8+ repertoires were analyzed separately, except in combined analyses where CD4+ and CD8+ sequences were merged in silico. Clonal expansion was defined as at least a 2-fold frequency increase after treatment relative to C1D1, with a pseudocount of 0.5 for undetected baseline clones. Singleton clones were defined as clones with 0 or 1 copy at C1D1, and non-singleton clones were defined as clones with 2 or more copies. By matching protein sequences in sorted samples from the same patient, clones expanded in unsorted samples were annotated as CD4+, CD8+ or unknown. Wilcoxon tests on paired samples were used to test diversity changes from C1D1 to C4D1. TCRdb took over this immuneACCESS table, retaining in-frame rearrangements with V and J assigned. Such tables are incomplete; in checked studies, under half of the missing clones stem from an unresolved V gene, and the remainder is unexplained. That table is the source of V, J and clone size, and D and trimming were worked out from the DNA. For this sample there are about 23,000 clones; about three quarters appear just once. Clones ranked in the top ten supply about a sixth of the sample.

The time point label, as the study defines it: cycle 1 day 1 (C1D1), immediately before nivolumab initiation. All trial patients had relapsed after autologous stem cell transplantation, with cohorts A, B and C differing in prior brentuximab vedotin exposure. The trial cohort comprised approximately 55 patients with relapsed/refractory classical Hodgkin lymphoma whose best overall responses were complete response, partial response or progressive disease. Trial patients were treated with single-agent nivolumab in the multi-cohort phase II CheckMate 205 trial. An independent review committee assessed best overall response by applying the 2007 International Working Group response criteria. Trial PBMCs were collected just before the start of nivolumab (C1D1) and during therapy at cycle 2 day 1 and cycle 4 day 1. Peripheral blood was collected in 8 mL Vacutainer Cell Preparation Tubes, from which PBMCs were isolated by centrifugation and then cryopreserved.

This chain joins TRBV13 to TRBJ2-1; no confident D gene assignment can be made. The sample in question was peripheral blood mononuclear cells (PBMCs), obtained at baseline. This clonotype was sampled from a human donor with classical Hodgkin lymphoma. The DNA reads as follows: TGTGCCAGCAGCTTACGGGACAATGAGCAGTTCTTC. Protein translation: CASSLRDNEQFF.